One sample yielded the 18 T cell receptor beta chains listed below, sequenced in a study of blood T cell repertoires in COVID-19. The protocol was immunoSEQ multiplex PCR, while the TCRdb copy is restricted to in-frame clones and leaves out a portion. The sample holds over 250,000 clones, roughly 91% seen once. The specimen was PBMCs or T cells enriched from blood (not recorded which). All receptors derive from a woman in her sixties who had recovered from COVID-19.

Remarks on this clone: Distinct nucleotide sequences in the sample also encode this CDR3. The J gene is TRBJ1-3, the V gene TRBV12-3 or TRBV12-4; no definite D call. V lost 0 bases to trimming and J lost 4 bases, with 4 bases between them. The length of the CDR3 is 13 residues. This CDR3 is CASSLAQGNTIYF. The CDR3 bases are TGTGCCAGCAGTTTAGCCCAAGGAAACACCATATATTTT.

This chain joins TRBV24-1 and TRBJ1-1; D remains unclear. This CDR3 is built from 10 residues. Germline CDR1 reads KGHDR; CDR2 reads SFDVKD. The V gene lost 8 bases and the J gene lost 6 bases, with 6 bases spanning the gap. The CDR3 nucleotides are TGTGCCACCATTCTCGCTGAAGCTTTCTTT. Amino acid sequence: CATILAEAFF.

This chain joins TRBV10-1 and TRBJ2-1, with TRBD1 matching 9 bases. CDR3 length equals 15 residues. V shed 6 bases and J 3 bases; nucleotides not matched to a gene: 6. CDR1 and CDR2 (germline): WNHNN, SYGVQD (reference sequence). This CDR3 reads CASSTGTGFYNEQFF. The CDR3 nucleotides read TGCGCCAGCAGCACCGGGACAGGGTTCTACAATGAGCAGTTCTTC.

This clone was recorded once. The genes are TRBV2 and TRBJ2-5; maybe TRBD1 (5 bases). V dropped 7 bases and J dropped 3 bases, with 12 bases sitting between them. The CDR3 length is 13 residues. Germline loops: CDR1 SNHLY, CDR2 FYNNEI. The CDR3 reads CASTPDRKETQYF. CDR3 in DNA: TGTGCCAGCACCCCAGACAGAAAAGAGACCCAGTACTTC.

The chain combines TRBV10-1 with TRBJ2-5; a possible D gene is TRBD2 (6 bases). CDR3 length: 14 residues. CDR1 is WNHNN, CDR2 SYGVQD, per germline (reference sequence). V was trimmed by 5 bases and J by 5 bases, leaving 15 bases between them. The CDR3 DNA reads TGCGCCAGCAGTTCTATCGGTGCGGGGGAGACCCAGTACTTC. This encodes CASSSIGAGETQYF.

The rearrangement links TRBV27 to TRBJ2-7; 10 bases fit TRBD2. The junction had 2 bases not matched to a gene; V was cut back by 1 base and J by 5 bases. The CDR3 length is 14 residues. Per germline, CDR1 MNHEY and CDR2 SMNVEV (reference sequence). The DNA for the CDR3 is TGTGCCAGCAGTTTATATACTAGCGGGGACGAGCAGTACTTC. This codes for CASSLYTSGDEQYF.

CDR3 DNA: TGTGCCAGCAGCTTGTGGGTGGGGCTAAGCTCCTACAATGAGCAGTTCTTC. Translated, it gives CASSLWVGLSSYNEQFF. This chain connects TRBV5-4 to TRBJ2-1; D might be TRBD1 (5 bases). Trimming pared 1 base from V and 0 bases from J, leaving 14 bases between. Germline CDR1 is SGHNT and CDR2 is YYREEE (reference sequence). The CDR3 contains 17 residues. Drawing the rest from reference TRBV5-4 and TRBJ2-1, the complete variable domain is ETGVTQSPTHLIKTRGQQVTLRCSSQSGHNTVSWYQQALGQGPQFIFQYYREEENGRGNFPPRFSGLQFPNYSSELNVNALELDDSALYLCASSLWVGLSSYNEQFFGPGTRLTVL.

This clone has more than one count but fewer than ten. Germline is not matched at one junction end, which may reflect a read error. V is TRBV7-7 and J is TRBJ2-2, with TRBD2 identical over 9 bases. In germline, CDR1 is SSHAT, CDR2 FNYEAQ (reference sequence). This CDR3 has 17 residues. As DNA, the CDR3 is TGTGCTAGCAGCCCTGGCGGTAGCGGGAGCTACACCGGGGAGCTGTTTTTT. This sequence encodes CASSPGGSGSYTGELFF.

This clone showed up just once. DNA for the CDR3: TGTGCCAGCAGCCAAGATAGGAGGGATTATGGCTACACCTTC. It specifies CASSQDRRDYGYTF. This rearrangement joins TRBV3-1 (or the pseudogene TRBV3-2) to TRBJ1-2; D is ambiguous. CDR1 is LGHDT, CDR2 YNNKEL, per germline (reference sequence). The CDR3 has 14 amino acids. V was trimmed by 0 bases and J by 5 bases, leaving 10 bases between them.

The V and J genes are TRBV12-5 and TRBJ2-1; tentatively, D is TRBD2 (5 bases). The CDR3 is 16 residues long. V shed 1 base and J shed 0 bases, with 10 bases lying between them. Germline-derived CDR1 and CDR2 are LGHNT and FRNRAP. Here the CDR3 DNA reads TGTGCTAGTGGTTTGGGAGCGGACTTCTCCTACAATGAGCAGTTCTTC. Its protein is CASGLGADFSYNEQFF.

The J gene is TRBJ1-1, the V gene TRBV28; no firm D call. Germline V CDR1 and CDR2: MDHEN, SYDVKM. The CDR3 totals 15 residues. V lost 1 base, J lost 1 base, and 10 bases lay in between. Written as DNA, the CDR3 is TGTGCCAGCAGTTTATTACACGGAGGGAACACTGAAGCTTTCTTT. Its translation is CASSLLHGGNTEAFF.

In this sample, this clone turned up a few times. The chain couples TRBV24-1 to TRBJ2-5, with unresolved D. Germline CDR1 KGHDR, CDR2 SFDVKD. The CDR3 consists of 13 residues. V gave up 5 bases and J gave up 1 base, with 7 bases separating them. CDR3 nucleotides: TGTGCCACCAGTGTTGGCAGCCAAGAGACCCAGTACTTC. It is translated as CATSVGSQETQYF.

This chain connects TRBV5-1 to TRBJ2-2; D is perhaps TRBD1 (5 bases). The CDR3 runs to 14 residues. The V end lost 4 bases, the J end lost 7 bases, and 14 bases lay between the germline ends. The germline V gene encodes CDR1 SGHRS and CDR2 YFSETQ. The chain's CDR3 is CASSPIQGGGELFF. The CDR3 nucleotides read TGCGCCAGCAGCCCCATCCAGGGTGGCGGGGAGCTGTTTTTT.

The chain links TRBV30 to TRBJ1-4; the match to TRBD1 covers 10 bases. Germline V CDR1 and CDR2: GTSNPN, SVGIG (reference sequence). The CDR3 spans 17 residues. J lost 8 bases, V lost 2 bases, and 14 bases had no gene match. This CDR3 is CAWSRSSFGTGDEKLFF. The DNA for the CDR3 is TGTGCCTGGAGTAGATCAAGTTTCGGGACAGGGGACGAAAAACTGTTTTTT.

The chain joins TRBV2 to TRBJ2-3, with TRBD1 identical over 8 bases. Germline V gives CDR1 SNHLY, CDR2 FYNNEI. The CDR3 sequence is 15 residues long. Trimming at V came to 4 bases and at J to 2 bases, leaving 5 bases not matched to a gene. The CDR3 DNA sequence: TGTGCCAGCAGTGGGAGGACAGGGACCACAGATACGCAGTATTTT. Its protein product is CASSGRTGTTDTQYF.

The chain has TRBV3-1 (or the pseudogene TRBV3-2) and TRBJ2-3, with 9 positions matching TRBD1. Trimming at V came to 8 bases and at J to 3 bases, leaving 6 bases not matched to a gene. The CDR3 spans 14 residues. The V gene's germline CDR1 is LGHDT and CDR2 YNNKEL (reference sequence). The CDR3 nucleotides are TGTGCCAGCTCACAGGGGGCCCTAACAGATACGCAGTATTTT. Protein sequence: CASSQGALTDTQYF.

This clone was seen once. This rearrangement joins TRBV6-1 to TRBJ1-1; D is ambiguous. V was shortened by 3 bases and J by 10 bases, with 12 bases between the two germline ends. CDR3 length: 12 residues. CDR1 MNHNS and CDR2 SASEGT come from the germline V gene. The CDR3 DNA follows: TGTGCCAGCAGTGACCAGGCCACCGCAGCTTTCTTT. Translating it yields CASSDQATAAFF.

The J gene is TRBJ2-5, the V gene TRBV28, with a possible D match to TRBD2 (6 bases). Trimming shortened V by 4 bases and J by 2 bases, and 17 bases separated the two germline ends. The length of the CDR3 is 16 residues. Germline V gene lookup returns CDR1 MDHEN and CDR2 SYDVKM. CDR3 nucleotide sequence: TGTGCCAGCAGTTCACTCGAGCGGGCCGGTCAAGAGACCCAGTACTTC. This encodes CASSSLERAGQETQYF. Based on the CDR3 plus reference TRBV28 and TRBJ2-5, the full variable domain is DVKVTQSSRYLVKRTGEKVFLECVQDMDHENMFWYRQDPGLGLRLIYFSYDVKMKEKGDIPEGYSVSREKKERFSLILESASTNQTSMYLCASSSLERAGQETQYFGPGTRLLVL.